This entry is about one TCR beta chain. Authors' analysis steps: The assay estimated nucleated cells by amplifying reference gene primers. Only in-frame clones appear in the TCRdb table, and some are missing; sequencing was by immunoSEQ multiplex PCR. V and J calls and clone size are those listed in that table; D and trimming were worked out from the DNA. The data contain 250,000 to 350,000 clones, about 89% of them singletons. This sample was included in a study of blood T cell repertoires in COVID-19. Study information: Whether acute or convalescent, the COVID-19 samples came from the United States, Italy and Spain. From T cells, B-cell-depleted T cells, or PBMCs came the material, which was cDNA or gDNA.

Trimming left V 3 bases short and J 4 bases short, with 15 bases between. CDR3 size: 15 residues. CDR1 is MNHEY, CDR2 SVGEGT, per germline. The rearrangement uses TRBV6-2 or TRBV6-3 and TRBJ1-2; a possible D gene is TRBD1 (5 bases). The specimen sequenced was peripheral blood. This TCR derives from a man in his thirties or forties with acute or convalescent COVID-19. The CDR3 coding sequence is TGTGCCAGCAGTTATCGCCAGGGCGGTACCTATGGCTACACCTTC. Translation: CASSYRQGGTYGYTF.